This T cell receptor (beta chain) was recovered during a study of shared clonotypes between healthy human individuals (dated by TCRdb to the early 2020s). For context, the study as a whole: A couple of women and three men aged 18 to 49 years were included in the cohort. For each donor, CD4 naive and CD4 memory were each given three plates, CD8 naive was given two plates, and CD8 memory was given one plate. To estimate repertoire size and how much clonotypes are shared between individuals, the study performed deep sequencing of blood TCR repertoires from five healthy adults. Libraries were prepared and TCR repertoires were sequenced by different laboratories using diverse techniques, in order to increase sequencing depth and limit assay-specific biases. Leukapheresis yielded between about 0.94 and 10 billion PBMCs per donor. Summary of the overall study and its limitations: Higher generation probabilities were observed for clonotypes shared by all four sorted-subset donors than for non-shared clonotypes. Only blood was sampled, and tissue TCR repertoires likely differ from those in blood. When a handful of donors were compared, the shared fraction of clonotypes was roughly 4.8% for naive CD4, less than 4% for naive CD8, 2% to 2.5% for memory CD4, and around 0.37% for memory CD8. Pairwise subsampling led to the expectation that sequencing depth would affect the degree of clonotype sharing among donors. Because the study included only a small number of donors, the genetic and exposure-history diversity represented was limited. Estimated clonotype richness was generally larger for naive than for memory subsets. Even with the large sequencing depth, rarefaction of the sorted-subset datasets indicated that sequencing was incomplete.

The V and J ends are trimmed by 1 base and 3 bases, leaving 13 bases between them. From a lookup of the germline V gene, CDR1 and CDR2 are MGHRA and YSYEKL. The CDR3 holds 16 amino acids from the cysteine to the phenylalanine. Only the CDR3 DNA is retained, 48 bases long and in frame from the first base. Donors were healthy HIV-negative adults with no recently reported acute infections or vaccinations. Every donor was a Caucasian adult living in Nashville, Tennessee, USA. Magnetic negative selection was used to enrich CD4+ T cells, after which naive cells were positively selected on CD45RA and the negative fraction became the memory subset. Blood was collected by leukapheresis, and PBMCs were isolated by Ficoll-Histopaque density gradient centrifugation and then cryopreserved in liquid nitrogen vapor phase. Purity and quantity of every magnetically sorted T cell population were checked by analytical flow cytometry. Genomic DNA was isolated from every sorted fraction and measured by UV absorbance on a Nanodrop 2000c.

TCR CDR3 regions were amplified from genomic DNA by multiplex PCR using the deep immunoSEQ assay. Extracted genomic DNA from each cell subset was spread evenly across all wells of several immunoSEQ 96-well plates, with each plate serving as a replicate. Each replicate PCR for sorted subsets received about 200 ng genomic DNA, equal to roughly 33,000 T cell genomes. Purified libraries were measured with a Qubit 3.0 fluorometer, size-checked on a Bioanalyzer 2100, and measured again with the KAPA Library Quantification kit. Each immunoSEQ 96-well plate was sequenced on its own single-read 150-cycle Illumina NextSeq 550 flow cell. Concerning the study's data processing: Because the immunoSEQ output included only junctional sequences and no quality scores, the filtering could not be the same as the filtering used for full-length reads. Sequences were annotated with PyIR, a Python wrapper for IgBLAST v1.9, using IMGT germline references to assign V/J genes and CDR3. Reads were filtered out if the reads had weak V/J assignments (E-value above 1e-6), no CDR3, stop codons, out-of-frame junctions, or ambiguous translated residues. V3J clonotypes were defined by identical inferred V gene, J gene, and CDR3 amino acid sequence. The percentage overlap between two repertoires was calculated by dividing the number of shared unique clonotypes by the size of the smaller repertoire. RTK rarefaction, the Chao1 estimator, and Recon v2.1 estimates of unobserved clonotypes were used to assess repertoire richness. For all TCRbeta clonotypes obtained by the gDNA method from several donors, generation probabilities were computed with OLGA. This is the immuneACCESS table as TCRdb keeps it, with only in-frame sequences that have V and J called. A part of the clones is gone; compared with another copy, unresolved V genes explain less than half, and the rest is unexplained. D and trimming come from the DNA, and the V and J calls and clone size come from that table. The sample table shows a few million clones, and around 90% are seen once. Of the sample, roughly 0.15% is held by the ten largest clones.

Regarding this clone: No antigen is known for it. No base qualities exist here, and no much larger clone lies one base off it.

The specimen sequenced was naive CD4+ T cells sorted from blood. This specimen's cell subset or site label, per the study, means: CD45RA+ positively selected. The chain is made from TRBV4-1 and TRBJ1-3; a tentative D call is TRBD1 (5 bases match). The clonotype comes from a man younger than 35 in good health. The DNA sequence is given as TGCGCCAGCAGCCAAGCAGTGACCCAGGGTGGAAACACCATATATTTT. It specifies CASSQAVTQGGNTIYF.